The 11 T cell receptor beta chains below all came from one sample that was sequenced in a study of blood T cell repertoires in COVID-19. Only in-frame clones appear in the TCRdb table, and some are missing; sequencing was by immunoSEQ multiplex PCR. Of roughly 130,000 clones in the sample, under 90% were seen once. The sequenced sample consisted of peripheral blood. Receptors originate from a woman in her sixties or seventies with acute or convalescent COVID-19.

The rearrangement uses TRBV10-3 and TRBJ2-1, with 10 bases aligning to TRBD1. Germline CDR1 and CDR2: ENHRY and SYGVKD. Germline trimming cut 6 bases from V and 0 bases from J; bases unmatched to any gene: 11. The CDR3 is 18 amino acids. CDR3 DNA sequence: TGTGCCATCAGCCCGGGACAGGGGTATACTAGCTCCTACAATGAGCAGTTCTTC. Translating gives CAISPGQGYTSSYNEQFF.

The chain employs TRBV7-9 and TRBJ1-5, with D maybe TRBD1 (6 bases). Trimming stripped 6 bases from V and 3 bases from J, with 9 bases between. The CDR3 spans 13 residues. CDR1 is SEHNR, CDR2 FQNEAQ, per germline (reference sequence). CDR3 loop: CASRGDNNQPQHF. Written as DNA, the CDR3 is TGTGCCAGCAGAGGGGACAACAATCAGCCCCAGCATTTT.

The chain combines TRBV27 with TRBJ1-1; D is perhaps TRBD1 (5 bases). The germline CDR1 and CDR2 sequences are MNHEY and SMNVEV (reference sequence). Trimming pared 6 bases from V and 8 bases from J, leaving 16 bases between. The CDR3 loop spans 13 amino acids. This CDR3 is CASSPGGSLEAFF. CDR3 DNA: TGTGCCAGCAGCCCGGGGGGATCCCTCGAAGCTTTCTTT.

Here the CDR3 reads CATSGVGGYTF. In nucleotides, the CDR3 is TGTGCCACCAGTGGTGTCGGGGGCTACACCTTC. V gene TRBV24-1 combines with J gene TRBJ1-2; D gene ambiguous. With 5 bases removed from V and 8 bases from J, the gap between germline ends came to 8 bases. The CDR3 covers 11 residues. Per the germline V gene, CDR1 is KGHDR and CDR2 is SFDVKD.

The chain is built from TRBV3-1 (or the pseudogene TRBV3-2) and TRBJ2-1; 7 bases are a match to TRBD2. This CDR3 spans 15 amino acids. Trimming at V came to 5 bases and at J to 1 base, leaving 5 bases not matched to a gene. CDR1 is LGHDT, CDR2 YNNKEL, per germline (reference sequence). CDR3 loop: CASSSGGVSYNEQFF. CDR3 sequence (DNA): TGTGCCAGCAGCTCGGGGGGAGTGTCCTACAATGAGCAGTTCTTC.

The CDR3 spells CASSQQGAGQPQHF. The CDR3, as DNA: TGTGCCAGCAGTCAACAGGGGGCTGGTCAGCCCCAGCATTTT. The chain couples TRBV6-5 to TRBJ1-5; TRBD1 matches at 9 bases. Germline CDR1 and CDR2: MNHEY and SVGAGI. V dropped 5 bases and J dropped 6; count of bases not matched to a gene: 5. CDR3 size: 14 residues.

This chain joins TRBV12-5 and TRBJ1-1, with TRBD1 as a possible D gene (6 bases). Per germline, CDR1 LGHNT and CDR2 FRNRAP. Deletions cut 6 bases from V and 4 bases from J, with 9 bases between. This CDR3 comprises 12 residues. The CDR3 loop reads CASGIGGTEAFF. The CDR3 coding sequence is TGTGCTAGTGGCATAGGGGGCACTGAAGCTTTCTTT.

V is TRBV7-8 and J is TRBJ2-7, with TRBD1 matching over 7 bases. Trimming at V came to 7 bases and at J to 1 base, leaving 13 bases not matched to a gene. Germline V gives CDR1 SGHVS, CDR2 FQNEAQ. The CDR3 is 16 amino acids. Here the CDR3 DNA reads TGTGCCAGCACACCAGGTGGACAGGCCCTTTCCTACGAGCAGTACTTC. Translating gives CASTPGGQALSYEQYF.

Only a few counts were recorded for this clone. V usage is TRBV27 and J usage is TRBJ1-2; 12 bases map to TRBD1. V shed 3 bases, J shed 7 bases, and the junction held 6 bases outside the gene matches. Germline CDR1 and CDR2: MNHEY and SMNVEV (reference sequence). The CDR3 has 15 residues. In DNA form, the CDR3 reads TGTGCCAGCAGTTTCCAGGGACAGGGGGCCAGTGGCTACACCTTC. Translation gives CASSFQGQGASGYTF.

The chain recombines TRBV5-1 with TRBJ1-1; TRBD1 might be the D (5 bases). Germline-derived CDR1 and CDR2 are SGHRS and YFSETQ. The length of the CDR3 is 12 residues. V lost 3 bases, J lost 3 bases, and 6 bases lay in between. The CDR3 sequence: CASSWGDTEAFF. The CDR3 coding sequence is TGCGCCAGCAGCTGGGGGGACACTGAAGCTTTCTTT.

The chain uses TRBV7-3 and TRBJ1-5; D remains unclear. The V gene lost 1 base and the J gene lost 5 bases, with 12 bases spanning the gap. The CDR3 length is 15 residues. Germline loops: CDR1 SGHTA, CDR2 FQGTGA. The chain's CDR3 is CASSLNGLTDQPQHF. The CDR3 DNA reads TGTGCCAGCAGCTTAAATGGGCTGACGGATCAGCCCCAGCATTTT.